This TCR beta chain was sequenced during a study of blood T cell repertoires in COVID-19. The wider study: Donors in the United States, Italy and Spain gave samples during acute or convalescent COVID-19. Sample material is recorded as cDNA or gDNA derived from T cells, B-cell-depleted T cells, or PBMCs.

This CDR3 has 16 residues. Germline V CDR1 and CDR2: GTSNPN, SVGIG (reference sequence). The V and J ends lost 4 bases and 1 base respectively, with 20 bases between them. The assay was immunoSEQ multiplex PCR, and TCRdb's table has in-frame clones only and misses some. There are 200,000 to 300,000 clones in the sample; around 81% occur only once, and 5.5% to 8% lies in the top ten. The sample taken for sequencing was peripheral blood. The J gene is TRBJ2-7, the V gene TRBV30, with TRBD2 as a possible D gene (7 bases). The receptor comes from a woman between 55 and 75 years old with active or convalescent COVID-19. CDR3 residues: CAWKSRGRVTSYEQYF. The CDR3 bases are TGTGCCTGGAAGTCGCGGGGGCGGGTTACGTCCTACGAGCAGTACTTC.